The source of this T cell receptor (beta chain) is a study of T-cell reconstitution after alpha-beta-depleted transplantation in children. CDR3 size: 14 residues. From germline, CDR1 is DFQATT and CDR2 SNEGSKA (reference sequence). V was pared by 2 bases and J by 7 bases, with 8 bases of the junction left unmatched. The TCRbeta library was prepared with unique molecular identifiers. In TCRdb, the PCR reads were re-called with MiXCR into one record per CDR3 protein. The sample has some 840,000 distinct CDR3 sequences, 16% seen once; the top ten hold around 5.3%. Findings and limits, study-wide: Hyperexpanded clones declined; after one year, newly produced T cells mostly supplied diversity. Reports say that about two months after transplant, the alpha-beta T cells came out of several hundred graft clones that had expanded.

Notes on this clonotype: Its specificity is unknown.

The TCR originated in a male patient aged 5 to 17 who had a stem cell transplant for acute lymphoblastic leukemia, so the T cells may come from the graft donor. The sample consisted of PBMCs, mostly from graft donor cells, taken 360 days after TCRalphabeta/CD19-depleted stem cell transplant. The V gene is TRBV20-1, the J gene TRBJ1-5, with 7 bases identical to TRBD1. The CDR3 DNA reads TGCAGTGCTAGACGGACAGGCTGGGGACAGCCCCAGCATTTT. Translation gives CSARRTGWGQPQHF.